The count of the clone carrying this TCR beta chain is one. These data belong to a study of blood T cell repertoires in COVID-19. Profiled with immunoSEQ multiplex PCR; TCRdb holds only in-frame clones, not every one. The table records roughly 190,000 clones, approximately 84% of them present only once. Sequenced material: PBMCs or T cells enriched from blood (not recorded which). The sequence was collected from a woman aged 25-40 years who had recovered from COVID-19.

The CDR3 region is CASRTGQGFAGELFF. CDR3 coding DNA: TGTGCCAGCAGGACCGGACAGGGGTTTGCCGGGGAGCTGTTTTTT. The chain has TRBV2 and TRBJ2-2; 9 bases line up with TRBD1. The CDR3 sequence is 15 residues long. The germline CDR1 and CDR2 sequences are SNHLY and FYNNEI. Trimming at V came to 6 bases and at J to 6 bases, leaving 8 bases not matched to a gene.